The text below deals with one T cell receptor beta chain. Its antigen is as yet unknown. The data originate from a study of PD-1 blockade in mismatch repair-deficient tumors. Whole-study context: All were previously treated, progressing patients with eleven to twelve mismatch repair-deficient cancer types. Study results and limitations: After pembrolizumab, tumor-resident clones rose rapidly, then generally contracted before radiologic responses.

TCRdb keeps only in-frame clones here, not all; method: immunoSEQ multiplex PCR. The sample consists of around 23,000 clones, 83% of them appearing once. This sample comprised peripheral blood, obtained 12 weeks after starting pembrolizumab. This TCR was recovered from an adult with mismatch repair-deficient cancer.

CDR3 coding DNA: TGCGCCAGCAGCCCGATAGCAGGGGAGAAGGACTATGGCTACACCTTC. Translation: CASSPIAGEKDYGYTF. V usage is TRBV5-1 and J usage is TRBJ1-2; perhaps TRBD1 as D (6 bases). Germline assignment: CDR1 SGHRS and CDR2 YFSETQ. The CDR3 is 16 residues long. The V end lost 4 bases, the J end lost 3 bases, and 19 bases lay between the germline ends.